A selection of T cell receptor beta chains follows, all from one sample in a study of control samples from healthy donors and cancer patients. The repertoire was sequenced with immunoSEQ multiplex PCR; TCRdb's copy has only in-frame clones and lacks some. The sample consists of tens of thousands of clones, 90% of them appearing once. Sequenced material: blood. These receptors were collected from a woman aged 18 to 35 in good health. Each CDR3 is given with its conserved first and last residue. D genes are given only for firm matches. Clone size, where shown, is once, few, many, or a class for clones that have expanded.

J gene | clone size | D gene | V gene | CDR3 DNA | CDR3 protein
TRBJ2-5 | . | . | TRBV6-1 | TGTGCCAGCAGTGAACTTGCGGGCGGTCAAGAGACCCAGTACTTC | CASSELAGGQETQYF
TRBJ2-7 | . | TRBD1 | TRBV18 | TGTGCCAGCTCACCGCTGGCTGGGGGACAGCCCTACGAGCAGTACTTC | CASSPLAGGQPYEQYF
TRBJ2-2 | . | TRBD2 | TRBV7-3 | TGTGCCAGCAGCCCACGGAGCGGGGGTGCCGGGGAGCTGTTTTTT | CASSPRSGGAGELFF
TRBJ1-1 | . | . | TRBV6-1 | TGTGCCAGCAGTGAAGCGGACGGTGGCGGGGCCAACACTGAAGCTTTCTTT | CASSEADGGGANTEAFF
TRBJ2-1 | . | . | TRBV11-1 | TGTGCCAGCAGCCCCGGCATAGGGAATGAGCAGTTCTTC | CASSPGIGNEQFF
TRBJ1-2 | . | TRBD1 | TRBV19 | TGTGCCAGTAGGAGTGGGGGACAGGGCTTAAACTATGGCTACACCTTC | CASRSGGQGLNYGYTF
TRBJ1-1 | . | TRBD1 | TRBV29-1 | TGCAGCGTTGAAGAACAGGGGGCTGAAGCTTTCTTT | CSVEEQGAEAFF
TRBJ2-7 | few | . | TRBV13 | TGTGCCAGCAGCTTAGCGGGGGGCGCGCTTCAGTACGAGCAGTACTTC | CASSLAGGALQYEQYF
TRBJ2-1 | . | . | TRBV10-3 | TGTGCCATCAGTAGCAAGGGGGGGGCCGGAAACAATGAGCAGTTCTTC | CAISSKGGAGNNEQFF
TRBJ2-1 | . | . | TRBV4-1 | TGCGCCAGCAGCCAAGCCGCCTACAATGAGCAGTTCTTC | CASSQAAYNEQFF
TRBJ1-1 | . | . | TRBV19 | TGTGCCAGTAGTGAGAGTCAGGGGAACACTGAAGCTTTCTTT | CASSESQGNTEAFF
TRBJ2-3 | . | . | TRBV6-5 | TGTGCCAGCAGAGAGGGGGGGCCCGTCACAGATACGCAGTATTTT | CASREGGPVTDTQYF
TRBJ2-2 | . | . | TRBV18 | TGTGCCAGCTCACCAACTGTCCCGAACACCGGGGAGCTGTTTTTT | CASSPTVPNTGELFF
TRBJ1-1 | few | TRBD1 | TRBV18 | TGTGCCAGCTCACCGACACAGGGGTACACTGAAGCTTTCTTT | CASSPTQGYTEAFF
TRBJ2-2 | . | . | TRBV7-9 | TGTGCCAGCAGCTTAGATCGGCGTACGAACACCGGGGAGCTGTTTTTT | CASSLDRRTNTGELFF
TRBJ1-1 | . | TRBD1 | TRBV5-6 | TGTGCCAGCAGCCAAGTAGACAGGGAGAACACTGAAGCTTTCTTT | CASSQVDRENTEAFF
TRBJ2-3 | . | . | TRBV5-1 | TGCGCCAGCACCCCAGGGATATATACTAGCACAGATACGCAGTATTTT | CASTPGIYTSTDTQYF
TRBJ1-5 | . | . | TRBV10-1 | TGCGCCAGCAGTGTTCAGGGACCCCTCTTATATAGCAATCAGCCCCAGCATTTT | CASSVQGPLLYSNQPQHF
TRBJ2-3 | . | TRBD2 | TRBV5-1 | TGCGCCAGCAGCTTGGAACTAGCGGGGGCAAAGGATACGCAGTATTTT | CASSLELAGAKDTQYF
TRBJ2-7 | . | . | TRBV12-3/TRBV12-4 | TGTGCCAGCAGTCCCCAGACAGGTTACGAGCAGTACTTC | CASSPQTGYEQYF
TRBJ2-2 | once | TRBD1 | TRBV5-1 | TGCGCCAGCAGCTTGGAGGGGACAGGGCTCACCGGGGAGCTGTTTTTT | CASSLEGTGLTGELFF
TRBJ2-7 | . | . | TRBV28 | TGTGCCAGCAGTGAGACCGGTCCCACGGCGGGCGAGCAGTACTTC | CASSETGPTAGEQYF
TRBJ2-7 | once | TRBD1 | TRBV7-2 | TGTGCCAGCAGCTACGAGACAGGGGTCTCCTACGAGCAGTACTTC | CASSYETGVSYEQYF
TRBJ1-6 | once | . | TRBV4-1 | TGCGCCAGCAGCCAAGATACGGGGCAGGGGTTTAATTCACCCCTCCACTTT | CASSQDTGQGFNSPLHF
TRBJ1-1 | . | . | TRBV7-9 | TGTGCCAGCAGCTACAGGGTAGGCACTGAAGCTTTCTTT | CASSYRVGTEAFF
TRBJ1-2 | . | TRBD1 | TRBV11-2 | TGTGCCAGCAGCTTAGTAGGGGGCTCGGGTGGCTACACCTTC | CASSLVGGSGGYTF
TRBJ1-5 | . | . | TRBV7-8 | TGTGCCAGCAGCTTGGAGAGGGGTAGCAATCAGCCCCAGCATTTT | CASSLERGSNQPQHF
TRBJ2-1 | . | . | TRBV7-3 | TGTGCCAGCAGCCCGGCGGTTGGGTGGAATGAGCAGTTCTTC | CASSPAVGWNEQFF
TRBJ2-7 | . | . | TRBV5-1 | TGCGCCAGCTCTCCTCAGACAACCTCCTACGAGCAGTACTTC | CASSPQTTSYEQYF
TRBJ2-1 | once | TRBD2 | TRBV7-9 | TGTGCCAGCAGCCAAAGCGGGGGGAGCGATGAGCAGTTCTTC | CASSQSGGSDEQFF
TRBJ2-7 | few | . | TRBV7-9 | TGTGCCAGCACCCTCGACTTGAGGCCCTACGAGCAGTACTTC | CASTLDLRPYEQYF
TRBJ1-2 | once | . | TRBV24-1 | TGTGCCACCAGTGATTTTGCCGGGGTGGTTGACACCTTC | CATSDFAGVVDTF
TRBJ1-3 | . | TRBD1 | TRBV18 | TGTGCCAGCTCACCTCAGGGGGCTACGGGAAACACCATATATTTT | CASSPQGATGNTIYF
TRBJ1-4 | few | TRBD1 | TRBV18 | TGTGCCAGCTCACCAGACAGGGATTATGAAAAACTGTTTTTT | CASSPDRDYEKLFF
TRBJ2-3 | . | TRBD2 | TRBV10-1 | TGCGCCAGCAGAGGTGGACTAGCGGGGGCTAGCACAGATACGCAGTATTTT | CASRGGLAGASTDTQYF
TRBJ2-5 | . | TRBD2 | TRBV7-2 | TGTGCCAGCAGCCTAGCGGGGGGCCCTGAGACCCAGTACTTC | CASSLAGGPETQYF
TRBJ1-4 | . | . | TRBV29-1 | TGCAGCGTTGTGAACTCCCGTAATGAAAAACTGTTTTTT | CSVVNSRNEKLFF
TRBJ2-2 | . | TRBD1 | TRBV7-3 | TGTGCCAGCAGCTACCGACAGGGTAACACCGGGGAGCTGTTTTTT | CASSYRQGNTGELFF
TRBJ1-1 | . | . | TRBV9 | TGTGCCAGCGGCAGGGACACTGAAGCTTTCTTT | CASGRDTEAFF
TRBJ2-3 | . | . | TRBV9 | TGTGCCAGCAGCGTAGTTGGGGGGACCACAGATACGCAGTATTTT | CASSVVGGTTDTQYF
TRBJ1-2 | . | TRBD1 | TRBV2 | TGTGCCAGCAGTGTTGCATTCACCGGGACAGGGGGCGGCTACACCTTC | CASSVAFTGTGGGYTF
TRBJ1-4 | . | TRBD1 | TRBV5-4 | TGTGCCAGCAGCGGGGACAGGGGTCATGAAAAACTGTTTTTT | CASSGDRGHEKLFF
TRBJ2-6 | . | . | TRBV5-1 | TGCGCCAGCACGGAAGGCTCTGGGGCCAACGTCCTGACTTTC | CASTEGSGANVLTF
TRBJ1-2 | . | . | TRBV18 | TGTGCCAGCTCACCGGGGGTACGGGATGGCTACACCTTC | CASSPGVRDGYTF
TRBJ1-2 | . | . | TRBV4-1 | TGCGCCAGCAGCCAAGATAGCAGGGACTGGGTCTATGGCTACACCTTC | CASSQDSRDWVYGYTF
TRBJ1-1 | . | . | TRBV6-6 | TGTGCCAGCAGTTACCCTTCCGTCTTGAACACTGAAGCTTTCTTT | CASSYPSVLNTEAFF
TRBJ1-4 | . | TRBD1 | TRBV11-2 | TGTGCCAGCAGCCCCCCGGAGGGGACAGGTGAAAAACTGTTTTTT | CASSPPEGTGEKLFF
TRBJ2-1 | . | TRBD2 | TRBV19 | TGTGCCAGTAGTCGATGGACTAGCGGGGGGGCCCTCAATGAGCAGTTCTTC | CASSRWTSGGALNEQFF
TRBJ1-1 | . | TRBD1 | TRBV7-9 | TGTGCCACCTTAGAACAGGGGGTGAACACTGAAGCTTTCTTT | CATLEQGVNTEAFF
TRBJ2-7 | . | . | TRBV12-3/TRBV12-4 | TGTGCCAGCAGTTCAGGGGATCGGGAGCAGTACTTC | CASSSGDREQYF
TRBJ1-2 | . | . | TRBV6-2/TRBV6-3 | TGTGCCAGCAGTTACCCCTACTCGGTTCGTTCCTATGGCTACACCTTC | CASSYPYSVRSYGYTF
TRBJ2-3 | . | . | TRBV5-5 | TGTGCCAGCAGGACAGGACGCAGCACAGATACGCAGTATTTT | CASRTGRSTDTQYF
TRBJ2-7 | . | TRBD2 | TRBV27 | TGTGCCAGCAGTGCCTCTAGCGGTGCCTACGAGCAGTACTTC | CASSASSGAYEQYF
TRBJ1-6 | . | . | TRBV27 | TGTGCCAGCAGTACGGGATTTGCTTCACCCCTCCACTTT | CASSTGFASPLHF